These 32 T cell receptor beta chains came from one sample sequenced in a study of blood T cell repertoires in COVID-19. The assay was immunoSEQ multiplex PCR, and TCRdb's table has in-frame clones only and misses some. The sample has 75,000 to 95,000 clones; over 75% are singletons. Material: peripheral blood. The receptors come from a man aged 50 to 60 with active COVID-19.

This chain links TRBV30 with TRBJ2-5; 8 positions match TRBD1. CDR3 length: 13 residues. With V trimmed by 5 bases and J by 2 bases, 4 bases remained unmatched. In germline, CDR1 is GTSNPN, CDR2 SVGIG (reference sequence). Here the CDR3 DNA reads TGTGCCTGGGACAGGACAGGGCAAGAGACCCAGTACTTC. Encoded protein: CAWDRTGQETQYF.

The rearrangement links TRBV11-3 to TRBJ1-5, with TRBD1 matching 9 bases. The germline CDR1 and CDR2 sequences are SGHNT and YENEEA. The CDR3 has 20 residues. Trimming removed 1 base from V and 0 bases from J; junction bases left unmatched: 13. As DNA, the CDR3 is TGTGCCAGCAGCTTAGGGCCATGGGACAGGGACCAACATAGCAATCAGCCCCAGCATTTT. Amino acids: CASSLGPWDRDQHSNQPQHF.

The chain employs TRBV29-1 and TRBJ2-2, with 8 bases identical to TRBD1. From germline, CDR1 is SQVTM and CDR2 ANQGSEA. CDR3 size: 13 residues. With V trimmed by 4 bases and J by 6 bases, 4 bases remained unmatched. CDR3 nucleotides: TGCAGCGTTGCAGGGGGCATCGCCGGGGAGCTGTTTTTT. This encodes CSVAGGIAGELFF.

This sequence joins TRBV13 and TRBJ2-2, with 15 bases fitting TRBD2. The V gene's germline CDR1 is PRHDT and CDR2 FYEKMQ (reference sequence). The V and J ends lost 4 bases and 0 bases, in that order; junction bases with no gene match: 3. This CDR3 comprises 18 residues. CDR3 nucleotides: TGTGCCAGCAGCTCCAGGACTAGCGGGAGGGCGAACACCGGGGAGCTGTTTTTT. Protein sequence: CASSSRTSGRANTGELFF.

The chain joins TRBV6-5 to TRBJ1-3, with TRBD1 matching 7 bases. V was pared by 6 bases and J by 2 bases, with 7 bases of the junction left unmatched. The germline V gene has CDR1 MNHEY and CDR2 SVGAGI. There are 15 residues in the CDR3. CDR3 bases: TGTGCCAGCAGCAGGGGGACAGCAGCTGGAAACACCATATATTTT. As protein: CASSRGTAAGNTIYF.

For the CDR3, the DNA is TGTGCCAGCAGTTTGGCAGGTCCGAACACCGGGGAGCTGTTTTTT. Translated, it gives CASSLAGPNTGELFF. The chain employs TRBV27 and TRBJ2-2; D unresolved. The CDR3 is 15 amino acids. Trimming took 3 bases from V and 0 from J, leaving 8 bases between them. Germline V CDR1 and CDR2: MNHEY, SMNVEV (reference sequence).

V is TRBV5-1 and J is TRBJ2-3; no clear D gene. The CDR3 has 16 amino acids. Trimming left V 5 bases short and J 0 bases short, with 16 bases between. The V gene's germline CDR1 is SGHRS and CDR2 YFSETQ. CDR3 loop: CASSSPLGRSTDTQYF. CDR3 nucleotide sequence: TGCGCCAGCAGTTCCCCATTGGGCCGCAGCACAGATACGCAGTATTTT.

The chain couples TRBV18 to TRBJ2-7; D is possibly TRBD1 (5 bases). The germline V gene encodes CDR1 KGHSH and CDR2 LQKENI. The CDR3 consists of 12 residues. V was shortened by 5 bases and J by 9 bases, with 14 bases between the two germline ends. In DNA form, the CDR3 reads TGTGCCAGCTCATCTACAGGCGAGCGGCAGTACTTC. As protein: CASSSTGERQYF.

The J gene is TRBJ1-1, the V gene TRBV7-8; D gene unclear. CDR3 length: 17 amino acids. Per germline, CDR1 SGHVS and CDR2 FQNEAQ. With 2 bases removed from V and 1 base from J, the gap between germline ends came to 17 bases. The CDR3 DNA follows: TGTGCCAGCAGCTTAAATGATGTAGGAGCGTCGAACACTGAAGCTTTCTTT. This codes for CASSLNDVGASNTEAFF.

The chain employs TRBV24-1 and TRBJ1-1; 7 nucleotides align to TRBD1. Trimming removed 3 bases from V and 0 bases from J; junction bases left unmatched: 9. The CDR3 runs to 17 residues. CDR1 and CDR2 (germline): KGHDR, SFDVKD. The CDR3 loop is CATSDRAGGGMNTEAFF. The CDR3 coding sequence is TGTGCCACCAGTGATAGGGCAGGGGGTGGAATGAACACTGAAGCTTTCTTT.

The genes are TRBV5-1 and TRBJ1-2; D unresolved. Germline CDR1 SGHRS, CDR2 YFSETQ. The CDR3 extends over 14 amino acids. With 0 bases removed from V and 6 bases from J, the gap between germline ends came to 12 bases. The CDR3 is CASSLGSGLNGYTF. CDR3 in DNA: TGCGCCAGCAGCTTGGGGTCCGGGTTAAATGGCTACACCTTC.

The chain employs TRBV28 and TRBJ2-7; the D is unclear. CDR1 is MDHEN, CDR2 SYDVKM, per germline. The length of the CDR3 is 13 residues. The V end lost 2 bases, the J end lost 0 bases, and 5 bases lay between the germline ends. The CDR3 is CASSLKLSYEQYF. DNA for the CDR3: TGTGCCAGCAGTTTAAAGCTCTCCTACGAGCAGTACTTC.

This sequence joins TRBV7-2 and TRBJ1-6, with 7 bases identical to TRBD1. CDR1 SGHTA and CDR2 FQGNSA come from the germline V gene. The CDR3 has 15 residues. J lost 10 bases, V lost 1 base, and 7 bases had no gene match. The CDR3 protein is CASSLVTGVGSPLHF. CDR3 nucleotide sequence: TGTGCCAGCAGCTTAGTCACAGGGGTCGGCTCACCCCTCCACTTT.

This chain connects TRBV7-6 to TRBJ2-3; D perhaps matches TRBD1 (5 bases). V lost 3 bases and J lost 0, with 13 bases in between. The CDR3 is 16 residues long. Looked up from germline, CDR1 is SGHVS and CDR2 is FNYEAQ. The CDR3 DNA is TGTGCCAGCAGCTTGATGACAGCACCTAGCACAGATACGCAGTATTTT. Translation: CASSLMTAPSTDTQYF.

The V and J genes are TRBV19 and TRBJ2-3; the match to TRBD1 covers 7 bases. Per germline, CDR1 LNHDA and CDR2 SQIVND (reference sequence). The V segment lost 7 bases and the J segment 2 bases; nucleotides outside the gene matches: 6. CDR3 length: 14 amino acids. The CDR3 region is CASTPDRATDTQYF. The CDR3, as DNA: TGTGCCAGTACCCCCGACAGGGCCACAGATACGCAGTATTTT.

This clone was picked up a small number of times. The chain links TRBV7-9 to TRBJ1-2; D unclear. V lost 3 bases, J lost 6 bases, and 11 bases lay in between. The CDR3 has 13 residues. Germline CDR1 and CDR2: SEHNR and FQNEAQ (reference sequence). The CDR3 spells CASSLRGPDGYTF. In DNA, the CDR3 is TGTGCCAGCAGCTTGCGGGGTCCCGATGGCTACACCTTC.

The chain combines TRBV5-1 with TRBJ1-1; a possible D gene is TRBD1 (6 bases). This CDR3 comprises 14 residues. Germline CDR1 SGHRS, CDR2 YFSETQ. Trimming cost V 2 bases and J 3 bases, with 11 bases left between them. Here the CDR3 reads CASSLQGGDTEAFF. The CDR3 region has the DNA TGCGCCAGCAGCTTACAGGGCGGTGACACTGAAGCTTTCTTT.

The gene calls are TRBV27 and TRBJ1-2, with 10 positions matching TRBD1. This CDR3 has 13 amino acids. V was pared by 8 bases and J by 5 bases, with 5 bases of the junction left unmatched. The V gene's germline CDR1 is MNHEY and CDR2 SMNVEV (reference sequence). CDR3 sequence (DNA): TGTGCCAGCGGGGACAGGGGAGGGTATGGCTACACCTTC. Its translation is CASGDRGGYGYTF.

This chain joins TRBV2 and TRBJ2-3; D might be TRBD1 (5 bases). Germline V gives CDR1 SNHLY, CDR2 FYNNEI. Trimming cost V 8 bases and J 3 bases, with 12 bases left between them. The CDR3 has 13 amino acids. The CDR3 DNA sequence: TGTGCCAGCGTTTGGGGCAGGACAGATACGCAGTATTTT. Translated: CASVWGRTDTQYF.

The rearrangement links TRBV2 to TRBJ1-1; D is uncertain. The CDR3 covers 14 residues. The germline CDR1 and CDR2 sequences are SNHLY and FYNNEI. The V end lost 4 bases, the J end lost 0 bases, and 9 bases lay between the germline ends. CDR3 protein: CASSVTGMNTEAFF. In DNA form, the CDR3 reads TGTGCCAGCAGTGTCACGGGGATGAACACTGAAGCTTTCTTT. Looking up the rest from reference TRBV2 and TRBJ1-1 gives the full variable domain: EPEVTQTPSHQVTQMGQEVILRCVPISNHLYFYWYRQILGQKVEFLVSFYNNEISEKSEIFDDQFSVERPDGSNFTLKIRSTKLEDSAMYFCASSVTGMNTEAFFGQGTRLTVV.

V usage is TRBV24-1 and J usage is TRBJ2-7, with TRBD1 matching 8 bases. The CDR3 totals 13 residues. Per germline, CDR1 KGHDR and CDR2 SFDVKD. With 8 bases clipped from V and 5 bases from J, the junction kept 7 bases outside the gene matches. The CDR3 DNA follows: TGTGCCACCAAGGACAGGGAAAAGGACGAGCAGTACTTC. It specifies CATKDREKDEQYF.

The DNA for the CDR3 is TGTGCCAGCAGCTTACAGCGGAGCACAGATACGCAGTATTTT. This translates into CASSLQRSTDTQYF. The J gene is TRBJ2-3, the V gene TRBV7-3; D is possibly TRBD2 (5 bases). CDR3 length: 14 amino acids. V was trimmed by 2 bases and J by 0 bases, leaving 6 bases between them. Germline-derived CDR1 and CDR2 are SGHTA and FQGTGA.

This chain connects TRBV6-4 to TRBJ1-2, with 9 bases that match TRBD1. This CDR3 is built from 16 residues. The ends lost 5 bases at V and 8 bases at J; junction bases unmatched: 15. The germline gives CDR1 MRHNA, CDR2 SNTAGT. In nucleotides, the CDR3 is TGTGCCAGCAGTCGGGAGGGACAGGGATCTTTCCGGGGCTACACCTTC. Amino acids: CASSREGQGSFRGYTF.

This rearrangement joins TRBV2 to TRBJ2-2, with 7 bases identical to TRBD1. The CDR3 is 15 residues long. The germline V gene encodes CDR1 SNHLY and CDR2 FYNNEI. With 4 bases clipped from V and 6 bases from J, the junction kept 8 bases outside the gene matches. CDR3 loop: CASSVRGGHSGELFF. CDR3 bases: TGTGCCAGCAGTGTCAGAGGGGGCCATTCCGGGGAGCTGTTTTTT.

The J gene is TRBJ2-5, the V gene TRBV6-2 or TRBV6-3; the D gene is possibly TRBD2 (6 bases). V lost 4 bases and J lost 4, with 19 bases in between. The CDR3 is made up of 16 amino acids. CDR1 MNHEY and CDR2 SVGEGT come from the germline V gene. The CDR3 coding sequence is TGTGCCAGCAGTTGGGGAGAACGGGACTGGAGAGAGACCCAGTACTTC. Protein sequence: CASSWGERDWRETQYF.

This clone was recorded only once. The CDR3 DNA reads as TGTGCCACCAGTGGTCAACCCGGTATGCTTGCCAATGAGCAGTTCTTC. Residues: CATSGQPGMLANEQFF. The rearrangement joins TRBV24-1 to TRBJ2-1; no firm D call. CDR3 length: 16 amino acids. Trimming took 5 bases from V and 6 from J, leaving 19 bases between them. Germline assignment: CDR1 KGHDR and CDR2 SFDVKD.

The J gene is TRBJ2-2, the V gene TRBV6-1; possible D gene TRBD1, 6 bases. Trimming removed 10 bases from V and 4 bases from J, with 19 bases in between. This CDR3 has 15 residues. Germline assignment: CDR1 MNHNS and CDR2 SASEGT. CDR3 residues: CATNRVQGGTGELFF. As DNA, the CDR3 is TGTGCCACCAACAGGGTCCAGGGCGGCACCGGGGAGCTGTTTTTT.

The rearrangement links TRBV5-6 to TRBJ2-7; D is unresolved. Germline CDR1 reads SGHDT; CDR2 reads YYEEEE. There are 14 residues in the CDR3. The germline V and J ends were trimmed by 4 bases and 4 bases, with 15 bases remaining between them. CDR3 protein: CASSPGLLQYEQYF. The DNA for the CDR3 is TGTGCCAGCAGCCCGGGTCTACTCCAATACGAGCAGTACTTC.

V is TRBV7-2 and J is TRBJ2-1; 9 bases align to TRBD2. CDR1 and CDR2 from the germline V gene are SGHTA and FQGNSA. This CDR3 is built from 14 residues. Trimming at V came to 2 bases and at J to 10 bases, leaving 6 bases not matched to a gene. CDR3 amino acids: CASSLLAGLKEQFF. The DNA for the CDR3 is TGTGCCAGCAGCTTACTAGCGGGATTGAAAGAGCAGTTCTTC.

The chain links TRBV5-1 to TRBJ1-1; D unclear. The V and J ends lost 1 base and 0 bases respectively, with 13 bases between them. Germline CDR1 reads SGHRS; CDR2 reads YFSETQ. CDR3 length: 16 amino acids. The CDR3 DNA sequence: TGCGCCAGCAGCTTGCGGACTGCGACTCTGAACACTGAAGCTTTCTTT. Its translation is CASSLRTATLNTEAFF. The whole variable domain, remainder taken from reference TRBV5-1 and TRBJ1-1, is KAGVTQTPRYLIKTRGQQVTLSCSPISGHRSVSWYQQTPGQGLQFLFEYFSETQRNKGNFPGRFSGRQFSNSRSEMNVSTLELGDSALYLCASSLRTATLNTEAFFGQGTRLTVV.

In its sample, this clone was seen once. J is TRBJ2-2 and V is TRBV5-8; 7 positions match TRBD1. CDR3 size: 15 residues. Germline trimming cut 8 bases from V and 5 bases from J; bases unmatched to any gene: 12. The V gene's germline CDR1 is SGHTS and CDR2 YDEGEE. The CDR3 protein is CARPPRGTRTGELFF. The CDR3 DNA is TGTGCCAGACCTCCCAGGGGGACGAGAACCGGGGAGCTGTTTTTT.

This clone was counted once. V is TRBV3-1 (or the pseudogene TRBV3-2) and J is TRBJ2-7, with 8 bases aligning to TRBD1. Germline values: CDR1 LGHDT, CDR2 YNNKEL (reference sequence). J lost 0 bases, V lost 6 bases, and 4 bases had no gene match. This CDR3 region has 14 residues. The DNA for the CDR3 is TGTGCCAGCAGTATGGACAGGGTCTCCTACGAGCAGTACTTC. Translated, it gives CASSMDRVSYEQYF.